The rows below give T cell receptor beta chains drawn from one sample of a study of cytomegalovirus exposure and HLA in healthy donors. Only in-frame clones appear in the TCRdb table, and some are missing; sequencing was by immunoSEQ multiplex PCR. The repertoire includes around 120,000 clones, about 80% of them detected once, and roughly 31% sits in the top ten. Sequenced material: PBMCs. All receptors come from a man aged 55 to 69 in good health and CMV-seropositive. Each CDR3 is given with its conserved first and last residue. The order of the fields is D gene, J gene, clone size, V gene, CDR3 protein, CDR3 DNA. A D gene is named only where the DNA matches it firmly. Some rows have no size entry. The others give once, few or many, or a class for an expanded clone.

D gene: -; J gene: TRBJ1-1; clone size: -; V gene: TRBV7-9; CDR3 protein: CASSLRRGAAGLNAEAFF; CDR3 DNA: TGTGCCAGCAGCTTGCGTCGCGGGGCGGCGGGCTTGAATGCTGAAGCTTTCTTT
D gene: TRBD2; J gene: TRBJ2-7; clone size: few; V gene: TRBV6-5; CDR3 protein: CASSYSTSGSYEQYF; CDR3 DNA: TGTGCCAGCAGTTACTCGACTAGCGGCTCCTACGAGCAGTACTTC
D gene: TRBD1; J gene: TRBJ2-7; clone size: -; V gene: TRBV7-8; CDR3 protein: CASSSWGTGGEQYF; CDR3 DNA: TGTGCCAGCAGCTCCTGGGGGACAGGGGGCGAGCAGTACTTC
D gene: TRBD1; J gene: TRBJ2-5; clone size: few; V gene: TRBV28; CDR3 protein: CASSLGGTGVSLGETQYF; CDR3 DNA: TGTGCCAGCAGTTTAGGCGGGACAGGGGTTTCTTTAGGTGAGACCCAGTACTTC
D gene: TRBD1; J gene: TRBJ2-1; clone size: few; V gene: TRBV2; CDR3 protein: CASSQTGRYNEQFF; CDR3 DNA: TGTGCCAGCAGCCAGACAGGGCGATACAATGAGCAGTTCTTC
D gene: -; J gene: TRBJ1-6; clone size: few; V gene: TRBV5-8; CDR3 protein: CASSLAQSLHF; CDR3 DNA: TGTGCCAGCAGCTTGGCACAGAGTCTCCACTTT
D gene: TRBD1; J gene: TRBJ1-1; clone size: -; V gene: TRBV5-1; CDR3 protein: CASSLDRGSLVGAFF; CDR3 DNA: TGCGCCAGCAGCCTGGACAGGGGCTCCTTGGTCGGAGCTTTCTTT
D gene: -; J gene: TRBJ1-1; clone size: -; V gene: TRBV2; CDR3 protein: CASSYRQSTEAFF; CDR3 DNA: TGTGCCAGCAGCTACCGACAGTCCACTGAAGCTTTCTTT
D gene: TRBD1; J gene: TRBJ1-4; clone size: few; V gene: TRBV29-1; CDR3 protein: CSVQGGLGEKLFF; CDR3 DNA: TGCAGCGTTCAAGGGGGCTTAGGTGAAAAACTGTTTTTT
D gene: -; J gene: TRBJ2-2; clone size: few; V gene: TRBV11-2; CDR3 protein: CASSLGGLTNTGELFF; CDR3 DNA: TGTGCCAGCAGCTTAGGGGGACTCACGAACACCGGGGAGCTGTTTTTT
D gene: -; J gene: TRBJ1-1; clone size: -; V gene: TRBV7-6; CDR3 protein: CASSPGQNTEAFF; CDR3 DNA: TGTGCCAGCAGTCCGGGACAAAACACTGAAGCTTTCTTT
D gene: -; J gene: TRBJ2-7; clone size: -; V gene: TRBV2; CDR3 protein: CASSSSSYEQYF; CDR3 DNA: TGTGCCAGCAGCTCCAGCTCCTACGAGCAGTACTTC
D gene: TRBD2; J gene: TRBJ2-7; clone size: -; V gene: TRBV7-2; CDR3 protein: CASSVGGLAGVYEQYF; CDR3 DNA: TGTGCCAGCAGCGTAGGGGGACTAGCGGGAGTTTACGAGCAGTACTTC
D gene: -; J gene: TRBJ1-2; clone size: -; V gene: TRBV7-9; CDR3 protein: CSSSYRESYGYTF; CDR3 DNA: TGTTCCAGCAGCTACAGGGAATCCTATGGCTACACCTTC
D gene: TRBD2; J gene: TRBJ2-1; clone size: -; V gene: TRBV27; CDR3 protein: CASSPYLAGHYNEQFF; CDR3 DNA: TGTGCCAGCAGTCCCTACCTAGCGGGCCATTACAATGAGCAGTTCTTC
D gene: TRBD2; J gene: TRBJ2-7; clone size: -; V gene: TRBV28; CDR3 protein: CASSLFFTSDTYEQYF; CDR3 DNA: TGTGCCAGCAGTTTATTCTTCACTAGCGACACCTACGAGCAGTACTTC
D gene: -; J gene: TRBJ1-1; clone size: -; V gene: TRBV12-5; CDR3 protein: CASGRSTEAFF; CDR3 DNA: TGTGCTAGTGGCCGTAGCACTGAAGCTTTCTTT
D gene: TRBD2; J gene: TRBJ2-5; clone size: few; V gene: TRBV10-1; CDR3 protein: CASSEWASGGLAETQYF; CDR3 DNA: TGCGCCAGCAGTGAGTGGGCTAGCGGGGGACTTGCGGAGACCCAGTACTTC
D gene: TRBD1; J gene: TRBJ1-4; clone size: -; V gene: TRBV4-2; CDR3 protein: CASSQPGTGGEKLFF; CDR3 DNA: TGTGCCAGCAGCCAACCCGGGACAGGGGGAGAAAAACTGTTTTTT
D gene: TRBD2; J gene: TRBJ2-1; clone size: -; V gene: TRBV5-1; CDR3 protein: CASSTGGDEQFF; CDR3 DNA: TGCGCCAGCAGCACGGGGGGGGATGAGCAGTTCTTC
D gene: -; J gene: TRBJ2-7; clone size: -; V gene: TRBV5-1; CDR3 protein: CASSLEPGTYYEQYF; CDR3 DNA: TGCGCCAGCAGCTTGGAACCCGGGACATACTACGAGCAGTACTTC
D gene: -; J gene: TRBJ1-5; clone size: -; V gene: TRBV5-1; CDR3 protein: CASSLAGPNQPQHF; CDR3 DNA: TGCGCCAGCAGCTTGGCTGGGCCTAATCAGCCCCAGCATTTT
D gene: -; J gene: TRBJ1-4; clone size: few; V gene: TRBV19; CDR3 protein: CASSRQPYGEKLFF; CDR3 DNA: TGTGCCAGTAGTCGACAGCCTTATGGTGAAAAACTGTTTTTT
D gene: -; J gene: TRBJ1-1; clone size: few; V gene: TRBV18; CDR3 protein: CASSRTGSDTEAFF; CDR3 DNA: TGTGCCAGCTCCCGTACAGGGTCGGACACTGAAGCTTTCTTT
D gene: -; J gene: TRBJ2-5; clone size: -; V gene: TRBV9; CDR3 protein: CASSVELAGETQYF; CDR3 DNA: TGTGCCAGCAGCGTAGAACTAGCCGGGGAGACCCAGTACTTC
D gene: -; J gene: TRBJ2-2; clone size: -; V gene: TRBV2; CDR3 protein: CASSPTGRRVTGELFF; CDR3 DNA: TGTGCCAGCAGTCCGACGGGGAGGAGGGTCACCGGGGAGCTGTTTTTT
D gene: -; J gene: TRBJ1-5; clone size: -; V gene: TRBV28; CDR3 protein: CASSAVREGVRNQPQHF; CDR3 DNA: TGTGCCAGTTCGGCCGTCAGGGAGGGAGTTCGCAATCAGCCCCAGCATTTT
D gene: TRBD1; J gene: TRBJ1-1; clone size: -; V gene: TRBV18; CDR3 protein: CASSLSRGPVEAFF; CDR3 DNA: TGTGCCAGCTCCCTCTCCAGGGGGCCGGTTGAAGCTTTCTTT
D gene: TRBD1; J gene: TRBJ1-2; clone size: -; V gene: TRBV5-1; CDR3 protein: CASSWDSTNYGYTF; CDR3 DNA: TGCGCCAGCAGTTGGGACAGCACTAACTATGGCTACACCTTC
D gene: -; J gene: TRBJ1-6; clone size: -; V gene: TRBV27; CDR3 protein: CASKESVDSPLHF; CDR3 DNA: TGTGCCAGCAAGGAGTCGGTAGATTCACCCCTCCACTTT
D gene: -; J gene: TRBJ1-1; clone size: once; V gene: TRBV5-6; CDR3 protein: CASSYRDYEAFF; CDR3 DNA: TGTGCCAGCAGCTACCGGGACTATGAAGCTTTCTTT
D gene: -; J gene: TRBJ1-6; clone size: -; V gene: TRBV19; CDR3 protein: CASSPRTVFSYNSPLHF; CDR3 DNA: TGTGCCAGTAGTCCCCGGACAGTTTTCTCCTATAATTCACCCCTCCACTTT
D gene: -; J gene: TRBJ1-1; clone size: once; V gene: TRBV5-5; CDR3 protein: CASSLTAYTEAFF; CDR3 DNA: TGTGCCAGCAGCTTGACAGCCTACACTGAAGCTTTCTTT
D gene: -; J gene: TRBJ2-7; clone size: -; V gene: TRBV28; CDR3 protein: CASRPGRYEQYF; CDR3 DNA: TGTGCCAGCAGGCCCGGTCGGTACGAGCAGTACTTC
D gene: TRBD1; J gene: TRBJ1-2; clone size: -; V gene: TRBV5-6; CDR3 protein: CASSFNVGTGDGYTF; CDR3 DNA: TGTGCCAGCAGCTTTAATGTGGGGACAGGGGATGGCTACACCTTC
D gene: TRBD1; J gene: TRBJ1-2; clone size: -; V gene: TRBV9; CDR3 protein: CASSRDRETYGYTF; CDR3 DNA: TGTGCCAGCAGCAGAGACAGGGAGACCTATGGCTACACCTTC
D gene: -; J gene: TRBJ1-6; clone size: -; V gene: TRBV7-8; CDR3 protein: CASSWAGSNSPLHF; CDR3 DNA: TGTGCCAGCAGCTGGGCAGGATCTAATTCACCCCTCCACTTT
D gene: -; J gene: TRBJ2-7; clone size: few; V gene: TRBV29-1; CDR3 protein: CSVKGDRTYEQYF; CDR3 DNA: TGCAGCGTTAAGGGGGACCGTACCTACGAGCAGTACTTC
D gene: TRBD2; J gene: TRBJ2-1; clone size: -; V gene: TRBV7-9; CDR3 protein: CASSTLAGPHSYNEQFF; CDR3 DNA: TGTGCCAGCAGCACCTTAGCGGGGCCACACTCCTACAATGAGCAGTTCTTC
D gene: -; J gene: TRBJ1-1; clone size: -; V gene: TRBV5-1; CDR3 protein: CASSLFGRGNTEAFF; CDR3 DNA: TGCGCCAGCAGCTTGTTTGGCAGGGGGAACACTGAAGCTTTCTTT
D gene: TRBD1; J gene: TRBJ2-7; clone size: -; V gene: TRBV11-2; CDR3 protein: CASSPRTGDNEQYF; CDR3 DNA: TGTGCCAGCAGCCCTCGGACAGGGGACAACGAGCAGTACTTC
D gene: TRBD2; J gene: TRBJ2-1; clone size: -; V gene: TRBV6-5; CDR3 protein: CASSPPGGSNEQFF; CDR3 DNA: TGTGCCAGCAGTCCACCGGGGGGGAGCAATGAGCAGTTCTTC
D gene: -; J gene: TRBJ1-1; clone size: -; V gene: TRBV27; CDR3 protein: CASSLLLEGTEAFF; CDR3 DNA: TGTGCCAGCAGTTTACTTTTGGAGGGCACTGAAGCTTTCTTT
D gene: TRBD1; J gene: TRBJ1-5; clone size: -; V gene: TRBV27; CDR3 protein: CASSPGTGSQPQHF; CDR3 DNA: TGTGCCAGCAGTCCGGGGACAGGGAGTCAGCCCCAGCATTTT
D gene: TRBD1; J gene: TRBJ2-7; clone size: -; V gene: TRBV2; CDR3 protein: CASRVTGVYEQYF; CDR3 DNA: TGTGCCAGCAGGGTGACAGGGGTCTACGAGCAGTACTTC
D gene: TRBD2; J gene: TRBJ2-7; clone size: -; V gene: TRBV5-6; CDR3 protein: CASSSGGLAGGPWNEQYF; CDR3 DNA: TGTGCCAGCAGCTCCGGCGGGCTAGCGGGAGGGCCTTGGAACGAGCAGTACTTC
D gene: -; J gene: TRBJ1-1; clone size: -; V gene: TRBV5-1; CDR3 protein: CASSLAIGQPLNTEAFF; CDR3 DNA: TGCGCCAGCAGCTTGGCCATTGGACAGCCGCTTAACACTGAAGCTTTCTTT
D gene: -; J gene: TRBJ2-5; clone size: -; V gene: TRBV9; CDR3 protein: CASSSRSQGETQYF; CDR3 DNA: TGTGCCAGCAGCTCACGTTCCCAGGGAGAGACCCAGTACTTC